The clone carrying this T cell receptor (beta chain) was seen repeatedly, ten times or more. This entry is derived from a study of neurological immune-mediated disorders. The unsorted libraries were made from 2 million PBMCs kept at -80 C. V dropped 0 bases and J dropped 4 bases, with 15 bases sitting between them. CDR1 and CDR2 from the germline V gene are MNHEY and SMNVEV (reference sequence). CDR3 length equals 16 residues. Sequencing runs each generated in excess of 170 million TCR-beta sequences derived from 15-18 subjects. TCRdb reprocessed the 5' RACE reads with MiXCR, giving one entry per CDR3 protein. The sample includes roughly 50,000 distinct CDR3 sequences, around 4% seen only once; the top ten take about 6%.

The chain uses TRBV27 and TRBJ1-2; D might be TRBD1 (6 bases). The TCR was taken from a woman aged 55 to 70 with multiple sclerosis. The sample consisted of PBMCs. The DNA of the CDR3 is TGTGCCAGCAGTTTATCTGCGGGGGGCGGTTCCTATGGCTACACCTTC. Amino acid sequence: CASSLSAGGGSYGYTF.